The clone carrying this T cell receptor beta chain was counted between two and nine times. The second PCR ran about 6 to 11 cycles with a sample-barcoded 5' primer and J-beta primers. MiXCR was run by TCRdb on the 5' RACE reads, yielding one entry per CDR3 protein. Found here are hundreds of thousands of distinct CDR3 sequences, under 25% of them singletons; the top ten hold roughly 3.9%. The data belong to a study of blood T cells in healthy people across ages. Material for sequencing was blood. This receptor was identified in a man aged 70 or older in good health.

CDR3 DNA: TGCAGTGCTAGAGATCCGGCTAGCGGGAGTGAGGAGACCCAGTACTTC. This codes for CSARDPASGSEETQYF. The V and J genes are TRBV20-1 and TRBJ2-5, with 10 bases identical to TRBD2. V shed 0 bases, J shed 5 bases, and the junction held 9 bases outside the gene matches. Germline V gives CDR1 DFQATT, CDR2 SNEGSKA (reference sequence). The CDR3 sequence is 16 residues long.